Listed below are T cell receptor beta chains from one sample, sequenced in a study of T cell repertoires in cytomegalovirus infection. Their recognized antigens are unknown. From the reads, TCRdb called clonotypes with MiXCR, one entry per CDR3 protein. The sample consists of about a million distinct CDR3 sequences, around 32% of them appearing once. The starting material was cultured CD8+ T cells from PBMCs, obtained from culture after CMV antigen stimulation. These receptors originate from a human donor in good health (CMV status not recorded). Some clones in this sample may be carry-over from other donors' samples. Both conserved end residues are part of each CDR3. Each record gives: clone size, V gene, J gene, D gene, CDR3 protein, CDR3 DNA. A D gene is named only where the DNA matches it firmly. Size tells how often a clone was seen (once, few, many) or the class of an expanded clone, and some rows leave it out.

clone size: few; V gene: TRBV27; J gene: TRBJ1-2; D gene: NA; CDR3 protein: CASSLSGTPYGYTF; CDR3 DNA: TGTGCCAGCAGTTTGTCAGGGACTCCCTATGGCTACACCTTC
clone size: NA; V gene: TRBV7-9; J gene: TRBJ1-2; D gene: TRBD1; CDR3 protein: CASSSTGGADYGYTF; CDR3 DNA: TGTGCCAGCAGCTCTACAGGGGGCGCGGACTATGGCTACACCTTC
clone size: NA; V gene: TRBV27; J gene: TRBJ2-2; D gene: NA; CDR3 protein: CASREGYTGELFF; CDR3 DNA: TGTGCCAGCAGGGAGGGGTACACCGGGGAGCTGTTTTTT
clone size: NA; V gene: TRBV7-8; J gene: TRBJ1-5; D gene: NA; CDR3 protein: CASSPGLQQPQHF; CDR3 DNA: TGTGCCAGCAGCCCGGGATTGCAACAGCCCCAGCATTTT
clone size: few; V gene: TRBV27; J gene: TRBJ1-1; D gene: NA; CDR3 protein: CASSLTEDTEAFF; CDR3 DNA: TGTGCCAGCAGCCTGACAGAAGATACTGAAGCTTTCTTT
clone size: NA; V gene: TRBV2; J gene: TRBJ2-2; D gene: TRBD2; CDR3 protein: CASHERGGAGELFF; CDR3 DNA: TGTGCCAGCCATGAGCGGGGGGGGGCCGGGGAGCTGTTTTTT
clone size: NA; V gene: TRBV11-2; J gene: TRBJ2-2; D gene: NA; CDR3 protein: CASSRTDYTGELFF; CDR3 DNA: TGTGCCAGCAGCCGAACAGACTACACCGGGGAGCTGTTTTTT
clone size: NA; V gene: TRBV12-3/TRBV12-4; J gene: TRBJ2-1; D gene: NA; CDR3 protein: CASSWRGPNEQFF; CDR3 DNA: TGTGCCAGCAGCTGGAGGGGACCGAATGAGCAGTTCTTC
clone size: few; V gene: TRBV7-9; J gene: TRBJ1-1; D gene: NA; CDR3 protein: CASSGGADAFF; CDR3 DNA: TGTGCCAGCTCCGGGGGGGCGGACGCTTTCTTT
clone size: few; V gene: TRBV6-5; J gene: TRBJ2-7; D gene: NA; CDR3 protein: CASSYGTNLYEQYF; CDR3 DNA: TGTGCCAGCAGTTACGGGACAAACCTCTACGAGCAGTACTTC
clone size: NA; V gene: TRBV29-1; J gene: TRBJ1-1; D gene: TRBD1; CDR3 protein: CSVETGGANTEAFF; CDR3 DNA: TGCAGCGTTGAGACAGGGGGAGCGAACACTGAAGCTTTCTTT
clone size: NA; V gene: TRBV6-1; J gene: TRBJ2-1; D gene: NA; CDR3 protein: CASSVSILSEQFF; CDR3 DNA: TGTGCCAGCAGTGTGTCCATTTTGAGTGAGCAGTTCTTC
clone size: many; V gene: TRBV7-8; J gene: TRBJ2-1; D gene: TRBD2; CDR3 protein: CASSLVAGEGAEQFF; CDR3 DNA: TGTGCCAGCAGCTTAGTTGCGGGGGAAGGGGCTGAGCAGTTCTTC
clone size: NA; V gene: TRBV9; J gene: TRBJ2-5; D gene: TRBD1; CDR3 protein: CASSLGQGALGETQYF; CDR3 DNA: TGTGCCAGCAGCCTAGGACAGGGGGCTTTGGGAGAGACCCAGTACTTC
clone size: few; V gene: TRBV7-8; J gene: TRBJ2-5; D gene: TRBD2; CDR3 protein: CASTLARGLPEETQYF; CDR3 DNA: TGTGCCAGCACGCTAGCCCGGGGACTACCCGAAGAGACCCAGTACTTC
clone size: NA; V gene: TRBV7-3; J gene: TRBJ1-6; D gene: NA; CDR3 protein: CASSLKGGYSPLHF; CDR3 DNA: TGTGCCAGCAGCTTAAAAGGGGGATACTCACCCCTCCACTTT
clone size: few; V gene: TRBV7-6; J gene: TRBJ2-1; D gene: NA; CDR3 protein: CASSASQQEQFF; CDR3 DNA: TGTGCCAGCAGCGCCAGCCAACAAGAGCAGTTCTTC